This T cell receptor (beta chain) was observed in a study of T cell responses to AZD1222 COVID-19 vaccine. TCRdb keeps only in-frame clones here, not all; method: immunoSEQ multiplex PCR. The top ten hold roughly 9.4% of the sample, which has around 83,000 clones, 86% seen once. CDR1 and CDR2 (germline): SGDLS, YYNGEE. V lost 0 bases, J lost 5 bases, and 4 bases stayed unmatched. This CDR3 comprises 14 residues. The chain has TRBV9 and TRBJ1-2; the match to TRBD1 covers 7 bases. Sequencing was performed on peripheral blood, taken on day 0 of AZD1222 vaccination. This receptor was obtained from an adult in good health. CDR3 protein: CASSVAGQPYGYTF. The CDR3 DNA sequence: TGTGCCAGCAGCGTAGCGGGACAGCCGTATGGCTACACCTTC.